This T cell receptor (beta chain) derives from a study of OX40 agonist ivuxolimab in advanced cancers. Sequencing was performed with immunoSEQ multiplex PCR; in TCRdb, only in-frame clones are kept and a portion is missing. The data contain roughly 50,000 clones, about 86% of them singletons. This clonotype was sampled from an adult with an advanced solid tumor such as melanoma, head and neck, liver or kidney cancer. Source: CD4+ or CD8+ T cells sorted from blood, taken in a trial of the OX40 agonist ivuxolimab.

CDR3 residues: CASSVAAQPQHF. Written as DNA, the CDR3 is TGTGCCAGCAGTGTTGCGGCTCAGCCCCAGCATTTT. The chain uses TRBV28 and TRBJ1-5; D uncertain. Germline values: CDR1 MDHEN, CDR2 SYDVKM. CDR3 length: 12 residues. Trimming removed 5 bases from V and 6 bases from J, with 8 bases in between.